One sample yielded the 17 T cell receptor beta chains listed below, sequenced in a study of cytomegalovirus exposure and HLA in healthy donors. The PCR contained 60 Vbeta and 13 Jbeta primers. TCRdb's copy holds only in-frame clones and misses some; the assay was immunoSEQ multiplex PCR. The sample contains roughly 120,000 clones, 76% of which appear only once. The specimen was PBMCs. These receptors came from a woman aged 45-65 years in good health and CMV-seropositive.

This sequence joins TRBV18 and TRBJ2-3; 12 nucleotides align to TRBD2. The germline gives CDR1 KGHSH, CDR2 LQKENI. CDR3 length equals 16 residues. The ends lost 6 bases at V and 4 bases at J; junction bases unmatched: 8. The CDR3 DNA reads as TGTGCCAGCTCGGCACTAGCGGGAGGAGTGGCAGATACGCAGTATTTT. This translates into CASSALAGGVADTQYF.

The rearrangement uses TRBV5-1 and TRBJ2-1; 9 nucleotides agree with TRBD2. The V gene's germline CDR1 is SGHRS and CDR2 YFSETQ. V lost 4 bases to trimming and J lost 4 bases; unmatched junction nucleotides: 15. This CDR3 spans 18 amino acids. CDR3 sequence (DNA): TGCGCCAGCAGCCGTCCGAGAGCAGCGGGAGGAACTTACAATGAGCAGTTCTTC. The encoded protein is CASSRPRAAGGTYNEQFF.

This chain links TRBV10-3 with TRBJ2-2; D not certain. V lost 2 bases, J lost 5 bases, and 9 bases lay in between. There are 14 residues in the CDR3. CDR1 is ENHRY, CDR2 SYGVKD, per germline. The CDR3 spells CAISEIGLTGELFF. The CDR3 nucleotides are TGTGCCATCAGTGAGATTGGCCTGACCGGGGAGCTGTTTTTT.

This chain joins TRBV2 and TRBJ2-7; 8 nucleotides agree with TRBD2. The CDR3 extends over 14 amino acids. Germline V gene sequence: CDR1 SNHLY, CDR2 FYNNEI. With 4 bases clipped from V and 2 bases from J, the junction kept 4 bases outside the gene matches. The CDR3 is CASSAAGGTYEQYF. The CDR3 nucleotides read TGTGCCAGCAGTGCTGCGGGAGGCACCTACGAGCAGTACTTC.

The gene calls are TRBV9 and TRBJ2-1; 8 bases agree with TRBD2. Germline V gives CDR1 SGDLS, CDR2 YYNGEE. CDR3 length: 15 residues. V lost 0 bases and J lost 8; bases outside the gene matches: 7. Here the CDR3 DNA reads TGTGCCAGCAGCGTAGCGGGAGGGCCCTCGGATGAGCAGTTCTTC. It encodes CASSVAGGPSDEQFF.

This rearrangement joins TRBV10-2 to TRBJ2-7; 9 nucleotides line up with TRBD1. The germline CDR1 and CDR2 sequences are WSHSY and SAAADI. This CDR3 region has 15 residues. The V and J ends lost 2 bases and 6 bases, in that order; junction bases with no gene match: 8. In DNA, the CDR3 is TGCGCCAGCAGTGAGATCCGGGACAGGGCGGGCGAGCAGTACTTC. This codes for CASSEIRDRAGEQYF.

This clone was counted between two and nine times. The CDR3 coding sequence is TGTGCCATCAGTGTGGTAGGGGCAGACACCGGGGAGCTGTTTTTT. Protein product: CAISVVGADTGELFF. This sequence joins TRBV10-3 and TRBJ2-2; D possibly corresponds to TRBD1 (5 bases). The CDR3 has 15 amino acids. From germline, CDR1 is ENHRY and CDR2 SYGVKD. Trimming left V 4 bases short and J 3 bases short, with 12 bases between.

The chain combines TRBV5-1 with TRBJ2-1; 11 bases map to TRBD2. This CDR3 spans 14 amino acids. CDR1 and CDR2 from the germline V gene are SGHRS and YFSETQ. Trimming at V came to 5 bases and at J to 4 bases, leaving 2 bases not matched to a gene. CDR3 residues: CASRTSGTYNEQFF. CDR3 coding DNA: TGCGCCAGCAGGACTAGCGGGACGTACAATGAGCAGTTCTTC.

The chain couples TRBV25-1 to TRBJ1-3; D perhaps matches TRBD1 (6 bases). The CDR3 is made up of 13 amino acids. Per the germline V gene, CDR1 is MGHDK and CDR2 is SYGVNS. The germline V and J ends were trimmed by 3 bases and 5 bases, with 8 bases remaining between them. For the CDR3, the DNA is TGTGCCAGCAGTGAGGGGGCAAGAAACACCATATATTTT. Protein sequence: CASSEGARNTIYF.

This clone was detected a few times. The rearrangement uses TRBV5-1 and TRBJ1-2; D might be TRBD1 (6 bases). The germline V gene has CDR1 SGHRS and CDR2 YFSETQ. V lost 3 bases and J lost 1, with 13 bases in between. This CDR3 comprises 15 residues. CDR3 DNA sequence: TGCGCCAGCAGCTGGGGGACACGGAATAACTATGGCTACACCTTC. Amino acid sequence: CASSWGTRNNYGYTF.

CDR3 sequence reads: CASSQVAGRSRAGMNTEAFF. The CDR3 DNA is TGCGCCAGCAGCCAAGTTGCAGGCCGGTCGCGGGCTGGAATGAACACTGAAGCTTTCTTT. J is TRBJ1-1 and V is TRBV4-3; D remains unclear. Trimming removed 1 base at V and 0 bases at J, with 24 bases between. The CDR3 is 20 residues long. Germline loops: CDR1 LGHNA, CDR2 YSLEER.

The rearrangement uses TRBV9 and TRBJ1-5, with 8 bases that match TRBD1. The CDR3 is 15 amino acids. V trimming: 3 bases; J trimming: 1 base; junction bases outside the gene matches: 3. The germline CDR1 and CDR2 sequences are SGDLS and YYNGEE. The CDR3 spells CASSATGGSNQPQHF. For the CDR3, the DNA is TGTGCCAGCAGCGCCACAGGGGGGAGCAATCAGCCCCAGCATTTT.

The rearrangement links TRBV29-1 to TRBJ1-2; D gene unclear. V lost 3 bases, J lost 0 bases, and 11 bases lay in between. Germline assignment: CDR1 SQVTM and CDR2 ANQGSEA. The CDR3 is made up of 14 amino acids. As DNA, the CDR3 is TGCAGCGTTGACACTGGGAGAACTAACTATGGCTACACCTTC. This encodes CSVDTGRTNYGYTF.

The chain couples TRBV5-5 to TRBJ2-1; D ambiguous. This CDR3 is built from 14 residues. The germline V gene encodes CDR1 SGHKS and CDR2 YYEKEE (reference sequence). Trimming cost V 0 bases and J 7 bases, with 11 bases left between them. The CDR3 DNA reads TGTGCCAGCAGCTTGGCACGGGTGTATAATGAGCAGTTCTTC. It is translated as CASSLARVYNEQFF.

The chain has TRBV5-6 and TRBJ2-7, with D unclear. The V end was cut by 4 bases, the J end by 7 bases, with 12 bases between. The CDR3 contains 12 residues. Germline CDR1 is SGHDT and CDR2 is YYEEEE. CDR3 protein: CASSRPGGEQYF. CDR3 in DNA: TGTGCCAGCAGCCGCCCGGGTGGGGAGCAGTACTTC.

The chain couples TRBV28 to TRBJ1-2, with D hard to call. The CDR3 has 13 residues. The V gene lost 7 bases and the J gene lost 8 bases, with 17 bases spanning the gap. In germline, CDR1 is MDHEN, CDR2 SYDVKM. CDR3: CASTTGPPAGYTF. As DNA, the CDR3 is TGTGCCAGCACCACCGGTCCCCCCGCGGGCTACACCTTC.

The chain has TRBV18 and TRBJ2-2; 8 nucleotides agree with TRBD2. The CDR3 covers 15 residues. V gave up 3 bases and J gave up 4 bases; unmatched junction bases: 4. Germline values: CDR1 KGHSH, CDR2 LQKENI. CDR3 DNA sequence: TGTGCCAGCTCACCCGCGGGGGGACTCACCGGGGAGCTGTTTTTT. Its translation: CASSPAGGLTGELFF.